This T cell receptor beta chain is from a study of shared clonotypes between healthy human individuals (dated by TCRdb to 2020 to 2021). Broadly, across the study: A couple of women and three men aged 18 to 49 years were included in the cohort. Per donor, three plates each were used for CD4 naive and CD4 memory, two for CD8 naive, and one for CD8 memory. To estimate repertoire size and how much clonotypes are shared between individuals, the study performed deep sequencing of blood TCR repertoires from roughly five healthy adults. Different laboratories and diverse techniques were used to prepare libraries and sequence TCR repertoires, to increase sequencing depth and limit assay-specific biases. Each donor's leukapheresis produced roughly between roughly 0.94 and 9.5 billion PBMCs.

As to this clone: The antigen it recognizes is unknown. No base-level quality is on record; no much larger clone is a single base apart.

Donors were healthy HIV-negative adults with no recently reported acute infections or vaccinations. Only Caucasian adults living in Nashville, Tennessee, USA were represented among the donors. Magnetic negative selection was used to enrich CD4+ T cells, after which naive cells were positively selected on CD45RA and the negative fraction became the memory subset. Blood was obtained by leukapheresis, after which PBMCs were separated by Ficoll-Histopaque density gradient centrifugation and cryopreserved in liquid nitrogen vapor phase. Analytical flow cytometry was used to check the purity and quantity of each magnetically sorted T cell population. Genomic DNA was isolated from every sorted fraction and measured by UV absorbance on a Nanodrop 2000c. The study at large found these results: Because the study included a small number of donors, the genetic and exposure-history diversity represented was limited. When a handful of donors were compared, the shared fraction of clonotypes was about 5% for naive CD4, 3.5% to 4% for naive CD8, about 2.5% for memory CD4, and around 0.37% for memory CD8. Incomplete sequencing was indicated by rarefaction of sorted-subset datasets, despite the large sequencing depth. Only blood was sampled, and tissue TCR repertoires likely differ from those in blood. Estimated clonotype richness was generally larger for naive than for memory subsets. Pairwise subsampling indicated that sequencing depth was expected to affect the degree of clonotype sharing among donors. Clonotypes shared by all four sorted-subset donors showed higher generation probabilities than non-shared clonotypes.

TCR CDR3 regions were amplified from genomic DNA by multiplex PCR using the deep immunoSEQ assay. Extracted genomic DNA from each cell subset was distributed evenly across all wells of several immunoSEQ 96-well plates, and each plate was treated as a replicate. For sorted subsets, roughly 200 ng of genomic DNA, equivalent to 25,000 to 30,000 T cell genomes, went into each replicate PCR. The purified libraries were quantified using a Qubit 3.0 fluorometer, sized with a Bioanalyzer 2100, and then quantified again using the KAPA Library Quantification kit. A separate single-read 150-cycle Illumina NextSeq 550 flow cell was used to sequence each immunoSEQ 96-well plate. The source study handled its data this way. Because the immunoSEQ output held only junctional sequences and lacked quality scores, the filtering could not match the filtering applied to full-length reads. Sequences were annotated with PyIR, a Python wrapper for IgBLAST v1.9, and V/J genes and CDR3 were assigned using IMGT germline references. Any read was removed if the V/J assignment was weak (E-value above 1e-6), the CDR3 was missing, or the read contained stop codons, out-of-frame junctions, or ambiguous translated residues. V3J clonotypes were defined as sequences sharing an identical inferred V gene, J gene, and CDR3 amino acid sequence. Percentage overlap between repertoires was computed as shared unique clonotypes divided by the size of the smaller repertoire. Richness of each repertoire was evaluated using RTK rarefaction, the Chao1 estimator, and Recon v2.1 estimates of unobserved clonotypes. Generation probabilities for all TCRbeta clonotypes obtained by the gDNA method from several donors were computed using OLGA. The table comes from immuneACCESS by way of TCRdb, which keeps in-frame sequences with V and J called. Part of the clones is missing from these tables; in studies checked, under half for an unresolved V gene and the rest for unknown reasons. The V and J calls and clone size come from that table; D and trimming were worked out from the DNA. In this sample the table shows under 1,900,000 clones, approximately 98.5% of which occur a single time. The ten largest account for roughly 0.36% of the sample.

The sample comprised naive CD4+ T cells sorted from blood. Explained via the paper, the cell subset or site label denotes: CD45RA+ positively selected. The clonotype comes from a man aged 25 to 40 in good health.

In nucleotides, the sequence is TGTGCCAGCAGCGTAGGAATGCTGGGCTACGAGCAGTACTTC. Translation gives CASSVGMLGYEQYF. The receptor chain draws on TRBV9 and TRBJ2-7, with the D gene too uncertain to name. The CDR3 measures 14 amino acids from cysteine to phenylalanine. The kept DNA is CDR3 alone, 42 bases in frame from the first base. The trim is 0 bases for V and 3 bases for J, with a gap of 10 bases between the germline ends. Via the germline V gene, CDR1 is SGDLS and CDR2 YYNGEE.